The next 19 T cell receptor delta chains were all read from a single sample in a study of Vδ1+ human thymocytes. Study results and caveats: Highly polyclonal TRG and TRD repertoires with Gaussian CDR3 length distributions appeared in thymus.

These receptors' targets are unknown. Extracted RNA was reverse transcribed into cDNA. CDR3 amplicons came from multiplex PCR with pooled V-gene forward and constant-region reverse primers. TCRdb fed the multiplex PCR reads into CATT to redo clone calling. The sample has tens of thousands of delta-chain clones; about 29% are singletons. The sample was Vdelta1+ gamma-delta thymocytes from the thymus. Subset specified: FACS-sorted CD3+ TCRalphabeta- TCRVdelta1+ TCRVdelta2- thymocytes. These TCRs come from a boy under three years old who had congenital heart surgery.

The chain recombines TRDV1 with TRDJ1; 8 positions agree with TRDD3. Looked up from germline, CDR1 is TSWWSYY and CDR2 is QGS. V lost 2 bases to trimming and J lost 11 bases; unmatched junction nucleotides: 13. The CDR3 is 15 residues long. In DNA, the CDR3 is TGTGCTCTTGGGGAAAAGGTTTTTACTGGGGGGCCGCTCATCTTT. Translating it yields CALGEKVFTGGPLIF.

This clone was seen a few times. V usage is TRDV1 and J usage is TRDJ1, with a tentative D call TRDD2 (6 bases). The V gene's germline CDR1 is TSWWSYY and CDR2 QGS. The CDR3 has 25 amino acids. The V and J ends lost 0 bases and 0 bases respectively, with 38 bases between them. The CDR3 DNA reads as TGTGCTCTTGGGGAACTCCTCGGGGCCTTCCCAGGCATGGGAGCGCCCACCGTTAACACCGATAAACTCATCTTT. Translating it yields CALGELLGAFPGMGAPTVNTDKLIF.

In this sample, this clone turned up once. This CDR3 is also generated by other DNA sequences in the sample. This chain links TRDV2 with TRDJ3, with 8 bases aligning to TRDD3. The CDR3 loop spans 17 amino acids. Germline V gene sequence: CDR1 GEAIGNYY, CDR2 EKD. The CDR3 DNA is TGTGCTCGGGATACGCTAAACCCCCCCTGGGACACCCGACAGATGTTTTTC. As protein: CARDTLNPPWDTRQMFF.

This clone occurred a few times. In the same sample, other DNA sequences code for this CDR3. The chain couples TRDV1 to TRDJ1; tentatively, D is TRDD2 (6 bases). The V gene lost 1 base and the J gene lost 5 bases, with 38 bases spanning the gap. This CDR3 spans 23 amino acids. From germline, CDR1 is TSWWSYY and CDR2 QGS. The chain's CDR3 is CALGERPPDRLPHQRWVGDKLIF. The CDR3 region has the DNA TGTGCTCTTGGGGAACGGCCCCCCGACCGACTTCCTCACCAGCGGTGGGTCGGTGATAAACTCATCTTT.

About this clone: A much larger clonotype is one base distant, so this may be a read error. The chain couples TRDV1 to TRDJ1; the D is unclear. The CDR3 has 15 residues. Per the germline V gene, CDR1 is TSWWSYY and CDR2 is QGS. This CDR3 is CALGEQGQLTDELIF. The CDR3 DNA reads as TGTGCTCTTGGGGAACAGGGTCAACTCACCGATGAACTCATCTTT.

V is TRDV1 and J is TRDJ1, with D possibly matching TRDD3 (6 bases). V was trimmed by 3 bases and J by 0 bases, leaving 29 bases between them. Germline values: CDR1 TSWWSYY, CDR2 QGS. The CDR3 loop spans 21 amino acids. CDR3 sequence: CALGEIVHEVHWVMYTDKLIF. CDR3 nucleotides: TGTGCTCTTGGGGAGATAGTCCACGAGGTCCACTGGGTCATGTACACCGATAAACTCATCTTT.

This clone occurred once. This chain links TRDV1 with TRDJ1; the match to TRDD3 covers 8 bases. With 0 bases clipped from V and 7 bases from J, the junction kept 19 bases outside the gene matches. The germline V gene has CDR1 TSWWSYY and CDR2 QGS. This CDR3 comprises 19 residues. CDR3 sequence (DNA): TGTGCTCTTGGGGAACTGGGACCCCCCTTGAGGGATACGGGGGGTAAACTCATCTTT. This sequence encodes CALGELGPPLRDTGGKLIF.

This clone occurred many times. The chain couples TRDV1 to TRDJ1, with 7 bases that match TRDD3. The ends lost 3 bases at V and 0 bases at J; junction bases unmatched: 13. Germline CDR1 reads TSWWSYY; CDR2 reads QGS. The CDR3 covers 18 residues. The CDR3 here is CALGEAYRTGEYTDKLIF. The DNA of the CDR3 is TGTGCTCTTGGGGAGGCCTACCGTACTGGGGAGTACACCGATAAACTCATCTTT.

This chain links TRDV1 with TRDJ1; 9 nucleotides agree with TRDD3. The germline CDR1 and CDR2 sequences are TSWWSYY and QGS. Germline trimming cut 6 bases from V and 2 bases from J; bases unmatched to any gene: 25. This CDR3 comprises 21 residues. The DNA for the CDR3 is TGTGCTCTTGGAGGTATTCCGACCCCGAGCCTGGGGGATTCTCAAACCGATAAACTCATCTTT. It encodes CALGGIPTPSLGDSQTDKLIF.

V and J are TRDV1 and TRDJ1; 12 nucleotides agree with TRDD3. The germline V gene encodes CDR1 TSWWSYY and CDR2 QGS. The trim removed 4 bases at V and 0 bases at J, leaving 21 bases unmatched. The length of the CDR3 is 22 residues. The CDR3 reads CALGGSVVLGDTRVPYTDKLIF. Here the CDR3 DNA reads TGTGCTCTTGGGGGAAGCGTCGTACTGGGGGATACAAGGGTCCCGTACACCGATAAACTCATCTTT.

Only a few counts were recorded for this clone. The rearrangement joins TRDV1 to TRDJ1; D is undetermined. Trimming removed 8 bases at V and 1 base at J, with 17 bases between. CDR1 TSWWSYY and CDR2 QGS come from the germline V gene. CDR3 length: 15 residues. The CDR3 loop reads CALQRAWRGTDKLIF. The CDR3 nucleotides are TGTGCTCTTCAAAGAGCGTGGAGGGGCACCGATAAACTCATCTTT.

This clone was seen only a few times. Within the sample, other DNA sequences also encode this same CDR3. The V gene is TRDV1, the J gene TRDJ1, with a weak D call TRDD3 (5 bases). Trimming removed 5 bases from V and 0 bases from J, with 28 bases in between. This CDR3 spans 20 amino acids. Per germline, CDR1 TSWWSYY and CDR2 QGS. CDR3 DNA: TGTGCTCTTGGGCCAACCACCATTCCCACTCTCGGGGGTTACACCGATAAACTCATCTTT. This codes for CALGPTTIPTLGGYTDKLIF.

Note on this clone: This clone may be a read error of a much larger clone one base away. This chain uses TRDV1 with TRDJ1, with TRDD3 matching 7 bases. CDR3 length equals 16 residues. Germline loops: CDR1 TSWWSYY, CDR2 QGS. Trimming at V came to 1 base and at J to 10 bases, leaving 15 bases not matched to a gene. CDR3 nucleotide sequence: TGTGCTCTTGGGGAACGTCGCCACTGGCTGGGGGGTAGACTCATCTTT. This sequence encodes CALGERRHWLGGRLIF.

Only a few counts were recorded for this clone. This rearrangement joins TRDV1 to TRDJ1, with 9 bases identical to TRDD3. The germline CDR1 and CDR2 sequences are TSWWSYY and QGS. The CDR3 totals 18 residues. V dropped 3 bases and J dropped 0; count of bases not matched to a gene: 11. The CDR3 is CALGDPYVLGDYTDKLIF. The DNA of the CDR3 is TGTGCTCTTGGGGACCCCTACGTACTGGGGGACTACACCGATAAACTCATCTTT.

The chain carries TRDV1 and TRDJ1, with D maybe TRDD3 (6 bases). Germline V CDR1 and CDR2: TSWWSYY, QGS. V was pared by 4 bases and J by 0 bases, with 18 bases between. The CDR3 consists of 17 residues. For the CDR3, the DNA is TGTGCTCTTGGGGTTCCGATTGGGGTGGGGGACACCGATAAACTCATCTTT. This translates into CALGVPIGVGDTDKLIF.

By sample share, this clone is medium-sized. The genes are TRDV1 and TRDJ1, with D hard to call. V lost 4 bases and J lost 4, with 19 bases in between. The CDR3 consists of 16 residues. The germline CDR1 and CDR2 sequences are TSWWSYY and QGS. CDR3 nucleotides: TGTGCTCTTGGGGCCACTACCGGGTCTGTAGACGATAAACTCATCTTT. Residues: CALGATTGSVDDKLIF.

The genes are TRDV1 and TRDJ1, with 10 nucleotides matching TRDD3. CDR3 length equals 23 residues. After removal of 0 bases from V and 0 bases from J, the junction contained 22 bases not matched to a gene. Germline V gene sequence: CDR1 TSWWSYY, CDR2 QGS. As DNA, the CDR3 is TGTGCTCTTGGGGAACTGCGCCTCCCCCGTACTGGGGGATTGCCGCTTTACACCGATAAACTCATCTTT. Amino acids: CALGELRLPRTGGLPLYTDKLIF.

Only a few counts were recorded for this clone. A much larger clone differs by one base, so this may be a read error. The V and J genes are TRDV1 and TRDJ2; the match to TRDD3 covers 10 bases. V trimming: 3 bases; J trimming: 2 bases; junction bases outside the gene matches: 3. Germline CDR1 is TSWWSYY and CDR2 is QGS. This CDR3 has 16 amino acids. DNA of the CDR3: TGTGCTCTTGGGGAGCGCTGGGGGATATTGACAGCACAACTCTTCTTT. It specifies CALGERWGILTAQLFF.

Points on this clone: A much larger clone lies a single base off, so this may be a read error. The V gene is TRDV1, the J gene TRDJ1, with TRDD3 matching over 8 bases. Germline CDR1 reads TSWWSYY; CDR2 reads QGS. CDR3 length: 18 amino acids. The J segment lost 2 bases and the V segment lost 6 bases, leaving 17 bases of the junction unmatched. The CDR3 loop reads CALGASPAYWGVTDKLIF. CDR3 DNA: TGTGCTCTTGGTGCTTCCCCGGCGTACTGGGGGGTTACCGATAAACTCATCTTT.